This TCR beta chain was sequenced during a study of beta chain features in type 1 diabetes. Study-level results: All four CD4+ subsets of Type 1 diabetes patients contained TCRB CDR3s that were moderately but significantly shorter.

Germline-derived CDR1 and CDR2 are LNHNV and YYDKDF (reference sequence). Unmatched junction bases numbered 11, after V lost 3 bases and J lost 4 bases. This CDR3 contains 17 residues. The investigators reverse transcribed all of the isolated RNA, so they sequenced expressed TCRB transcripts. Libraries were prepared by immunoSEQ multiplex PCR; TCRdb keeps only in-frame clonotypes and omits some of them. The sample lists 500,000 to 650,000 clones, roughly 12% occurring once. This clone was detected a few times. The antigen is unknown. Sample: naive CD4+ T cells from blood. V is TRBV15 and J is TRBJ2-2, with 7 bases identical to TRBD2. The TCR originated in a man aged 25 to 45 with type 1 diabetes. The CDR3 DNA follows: TGTGCCACCAGCAGGACCCCCCAATCGGGAGGCACCGGGGAGCTGTTTTTT. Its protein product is CATSRTPQSGGTGELFF.